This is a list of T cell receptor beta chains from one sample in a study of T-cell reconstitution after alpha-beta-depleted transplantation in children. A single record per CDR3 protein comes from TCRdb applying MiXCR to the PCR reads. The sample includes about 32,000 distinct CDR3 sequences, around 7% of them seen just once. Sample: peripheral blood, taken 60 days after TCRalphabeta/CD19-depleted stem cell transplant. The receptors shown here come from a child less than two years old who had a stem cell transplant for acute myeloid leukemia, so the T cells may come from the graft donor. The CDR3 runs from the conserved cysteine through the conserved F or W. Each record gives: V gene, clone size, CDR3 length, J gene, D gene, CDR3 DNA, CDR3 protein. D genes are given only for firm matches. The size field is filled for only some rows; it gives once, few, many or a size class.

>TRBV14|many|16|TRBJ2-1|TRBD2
TGTGCCAGCAGCCATTACGGACTAGCGGGAGGGGCTGAGCAGTTCTTC
CASSHYGLAGGAEQFF
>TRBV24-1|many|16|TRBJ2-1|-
TGTGCCACCAGTGATTATAGCCGGGGCTCCTACAATGAGCAGTTCTTC
CATSDYSRGSYNEQFF
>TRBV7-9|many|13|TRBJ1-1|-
TGTGCCAGCAGCCAGGGACGGCAAACTGAAGCTTTCTTT
CASSQGRQTEAFF
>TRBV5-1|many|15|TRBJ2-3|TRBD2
TGCGCCAGCAGCTGGAAGCGGGGTAGCACAGATACGCAGTATTTT
CASSWKRGSTDTQYF
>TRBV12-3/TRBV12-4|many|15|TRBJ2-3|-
TGTGCCAGCAGTCCCACTAGAGGGAGAAGAGATACGCAGTATTTT
CASSPTRGRRDTQYF
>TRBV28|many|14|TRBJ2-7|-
TGTGCCAGCAGTTTAAGGGACAATCTCTACGAGCAGTACTTC
CASSLRDNLYEQYF
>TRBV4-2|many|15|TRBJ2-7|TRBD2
TGTGCCAGCAGCCAGTTTGGTAGCGGGATGGACGAGCAGTACTTC
CASSQFGSGMDEQYF
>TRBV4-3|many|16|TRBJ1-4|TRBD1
TGCGCCAGCCGGCGGGACAGGGAGGTCCAGAGGGAAAAACTGTTTTTT
CASRRDREVQREKLFF
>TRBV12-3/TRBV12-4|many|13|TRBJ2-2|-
TGTGCCACCCATGTTGGGTATGGCGGGGAGCTGTTTTTT
CATHVGYGGELFF
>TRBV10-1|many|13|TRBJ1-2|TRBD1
TGCGCCAGCACAGGGGGGAGGAACTATGGCTACACCTTC
CASTGGRNYGYTF
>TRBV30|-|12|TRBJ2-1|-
TGTGCCTGGAGTCCAGCGGTCTGGGAGCAGTTCTTC
CAWSPAVWEQFF
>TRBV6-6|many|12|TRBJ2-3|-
TGTGCCAGCAGTTGGGAGACAGATACGCAGTATTTT
CASSWETDTQYF
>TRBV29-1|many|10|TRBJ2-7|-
TGCAGCGTTGGCAGCGACGAGCAGTACTTC
CSVGSDEQYF
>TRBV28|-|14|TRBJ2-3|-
TGTGCCAGCGCCCGGCGCAGGAAGGGAGATACGCAGTATTTT
CASARRRKGDTQYF
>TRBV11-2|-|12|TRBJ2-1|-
TGTGCCAGCCAGGGGGGCCTCAATGAGCAGTTCTTC
CASQGGLNEQFF
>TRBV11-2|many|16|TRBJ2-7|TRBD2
TGTGCCAGCAGCCCTTCTAGCGGGAGGGTAGTCTACGAGCAGTACTTC
CASSPSSGRVVYEQYF
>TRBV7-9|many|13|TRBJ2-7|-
TGTGCCAGTGAGGGGGAAAAGGGTTACGAGCAGTACTTC
CASEGEKGYEQYF
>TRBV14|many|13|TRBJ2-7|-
TGTGCCAGCAGCCATTCCAGCTCCTACGAGCAGTACTTC
CASSHSSSYEQYF
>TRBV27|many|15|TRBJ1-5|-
TGTGCCAGCAGTTTAAGGGGAATGCGCAATCAGCCCCAGCATTTT
CASSLRGMRNQPQHF
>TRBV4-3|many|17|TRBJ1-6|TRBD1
TGCGCCAGCAGCCAAGGGTACAGGGGGAAAAGGACTTCACCCCTCCACTTT
CASSQGYRGKRTSPLHF
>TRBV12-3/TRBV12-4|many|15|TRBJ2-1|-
TGTGCCAGCAGTTTAGCAGGGGTGGCCTACAATGAGCAGTTCTTC
CASSLAGVAYNEQFF
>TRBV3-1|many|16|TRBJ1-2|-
TGTGCCAGCAGCCCTATGGGGGACTCACCAACCTATGGCTACACCTTC
CASSPMGDSPTYGYTF
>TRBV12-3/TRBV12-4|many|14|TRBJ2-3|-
TGTGCCAGCAGTTTTATCGGGAGCACAGATACGCAGTATTTT
CASSFIGSTDTQYF
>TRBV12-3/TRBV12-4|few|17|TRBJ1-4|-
TGTGCCAGCACCATAGGGTGGGGCGCCACAACTAATGAAAAACTGTTTTTT
CASTIGWGATTNEKLFF
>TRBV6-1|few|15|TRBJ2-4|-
TGTGCCAGCAGTCCGCGGGTCCGGAACAAAAACATTCAGTACTTC
CASSPRVRNKNIQYF